The clone carrying this T cell receptor beta chain was observed a few times. What it binds is not known. The data were obtained in a study of cytomegalovirus exposure and HLA in healthy donors. Study overall: HLA-typed donors were the source of 86 million or so unique TCRs held in an early data release. Study-wide findings and caveats: In vitro checks showed that a few CMV-associated chains really do target CMV antigens. The majority of CMV-associated TCR beta chains were reported as apparently HLA-restricted in a later analysis. Productive status was seen about 87% or about 30% of the time for most TCR beta V segments in an earlier analysis.

The length of the CDR3 is 15 residues. Germline CDR1 reads LGHNA; CDR2 reads YSLEER. Germline trimming cut 2 bases from V and 3 bases from J; bases unmatched to any gene: 5. The study ran its PCR with 60 Vbeta and 13 Jbeta primers. TCRdb's table, derived via immunoSEQ multiplex PCR, lists solely in-frame clones and lacks some. Among about 150,000 clones listed, 80% to 90% were seen once. V and J are TRBV4-3 and TRBJ2-3; the match to TRBD1 covers 7 bases. This receptor was identified in a man aged 30 to 45 in good health and CMV-seropositive. Sequences were obtained from PBMCs. The CDR3 bases are TGCGCCAGCAGCCAAAAGGGGGCGATTACAGATACGCAGTATTTT. Translated: CASSQKGAITDTQYF.